Listed here are 23 T cell receptor beta chains from one sample, sequenced in a study of blood T cell repertoires in COVID-19. The method was immunoSEQ multiplex PCR; TCRdb's version includes in-frame clones alone and lacks a portion of them. The sample lists under 200,000 clones; 80% to 95% were seen once. The sequenced sample consisted of peripheral blood. These receptors were collected from a man over 45 with acute or convalescent COVID-19.

The chain is built from TRBV18 and TRBJ2-5; D gene unclear. The CDR3 sequence is 16 residues long. The germline V and J ends were trimmed by 3 bases and 2 bases, with 16 bases remaining between them. Germline CDR1 reads KGHSH; CDR2 reads LQKENI. CDR3 loop: CASSPPTPGGQETQYF. Written as DNA, the CDR3 is TGTGCCAGCTCACCCCCGACACCCGGTGGGCAAGAGACCCAGTACTTC.

The sample holds a few counts of this clone. CDR3: CASSLVQGDEQYF. In DNA form, the CDR3 reads TGTGCCAGCAGCTTGGTTCAGGGGGACGAGCAGTACTTC. This sequence joins TRBV5-6 and TRBJ2-7; TRBD1 aligns across 7 bases. With 0 bases clipped from V and 5 bases from J, the junction kept 2 bases outside the gene matches. The CDR3 runs to 13 residues. The germline V gene encodes CDR1 SGHDT and CDR2 YYEEEE.

The V and J genes are TRBV11-3 and TRBJ2-7; D might be TRBD1 (5 bases). V was trimmed by 4 bases and J by 0 bases, leaving 19 bases between them. In germline, CDR1 is SGHNT, CDR2 YENEEA. CDR3 length equals 17 residues. In DNA, the CDR3 is TGTGCCAGCAGCTCACCGACCTACAGGAACAGCTCCTACGAGCAGTACGTC. This translates into CASSSPTYRNSSYEQYV.

V is TRBV27 and J is TRBJ2-3; TRBD1 is a possible D gene (6 bases). The CDR3 consists of 15 residues. Germline V gene data show CDR1 as MNHEY and CDR2 as SMNVEV (reference sequence). Trimming pared 2 bases from V and 2 bases from J, leaving 11 bases between. CDR3 sequence (DNA): TGTGCCAGCAGTTTACAGGGGAGTCTCACAGATACGCAGTATTTT. Translation: CASSLQGSLTDTQYF.

This clone was observed once. The gene calls are TRBV27 and TRBJ1-5; 7 nucleotides line up with TRBD1. Unmatched junction bases numbered 5, after V lost 1 base and J lost 5 bases. The CDR3 is 15 amino acids. Germline values: CDR1 MNHEY, CDR2 SMNVEV (reference sequence). CDR3 in amino acids: CASSLWGQGDQPQHF. In nucleotides, the CDR3 is TGTGCCAGCAGTTTATGGGGTCAGGGGGATCAGCCCCAGCATTTT.

J is TRBJ2-1 and V is TRBV7-9; D not resolved. This CDR3 comprises 15 residues. CDR1 and CDR2 from the germline V gene are SEHNR and FQNEAQ (reference sequence). V lost 4 bases and J 0 bases, leaving 10 bases between the germline ends. Here the CDR3 DNA reads TGTGCCAGCAGCTCCTCATTCAGCTCCTACAATGAGCAGTTCTTC. This encodes CASSSSFSSYNEQFF.

The rearrangement links TRBV6-6 to TRBJ1-1; unclear D gene. This CDR3 is 13 amino acids long. Trimming left V 4 bases short and J 2 bases short, with 8 bases between. Per the germline V gene, CDR1 is MNHNY and CDR2 is SVGAGI (reference sequence). The CDR3 region is CASSWTVNTEAFF. CDR3 DNA sequence: TGTGCCAGCAGTTGGACTGTAAACACTGAAGCTTTCTTT.

J is TRBJ1-2 and V is TRBV7-6; D perhaps matches TRBD1 (6 bases). Germline CDR1 reads SGHVS; CDR2 reads FNYEAQ. CDR3 size: 15 residues. Trimming cost V 1 base and J 2 bases, with 11 bases left between them. The CDR3 DNA reads as TGTGCCAGCAGCTTAGGGTCCAGGGGCAACTATGGCTACACCTTC. This codes for CASSLGSRGNYGYTF.

J is TRBJ2-7 and V is TRBV7-6, with 12 positions matching TRBD2. The CDR3 covers 16 residues. The V gene's germline CDR1 is SGHVS and CDR2 FNYEAQ. Unmatched junction bases numbered 6, after V lost 1 base and J lost 5 bases. In DNA form, the CDR3 reads TGTGCCAGCAGCTTAGGGCTAGCGGGAGGGCCCCACGAGCAGTACTTC. It codes for CASSLGLAGGPHEQYF.

The V and J genes are TRBV9 and TRBJ2-3; possibly TRBD2 for D (7 bases). Germline lookup yields CDR1 SGDLS and CDR2 YYNGEE. This CDR3 comprises 15 residues. V dropped 0 bases and J dropped 5 bases, with 13 bases sitting between them. The CDR3 sequence: CASSVGTGRGDTQYF. DNA for the CDR3: TGTGCCAGCAGCGTAGGTACAGGGAGGGGAGATACGCAGTATTTT.

The chain combines TRBV18 with TRBJ2-4; a weak D match, TRBD2 (6 bases). The CDR3 loop spans 15 amino acids. Trimming removed 2 bases at V and 7 bases at J, with 15 bases between. CDR1 and CDR2 from the germline V gene are KGHSH and LQKENI. The CDR3 loop reads CASSPEQIAVNIQYF. CDR3 sequence (DNA): TGTGCCAGCTCACCAGAGCAAATAGCGGTCAACATTCAGTACTTC.

The V gene is TRBV19, the J gene TRBJ1-5; a weak D match, TRBD1 (5 bases). Germline values: CDR1 LNHDA, CDR2 SQIVND (reference sequence). The V end was cut by 1 base, the J end by 5 bases, with 9 bases between. The CDR3 spans 14 residues. Written as DNA, the CDR3 is TGTGCCAGTAGTATAGTCGCGGGGGATCAGCCCCAGCATTTT. Translated: CASSIVAGDQPQHF.

The CDR3 DNA is TGCGCCAGCAGCTCGACGGGTTTTAACTATGGCTACACCTTC. Its protein is CASSSTGFNYGYTF. The rearrangement uses TRBV5-1 and TRBJ1-2; D is undetermined. Trimming cost V 3 bases and J 1 base, with 10 bases left between them. The CDR3 has 14 amino acids. Germline lookup yields CDR1 SGHRS and CDR2 YFSETQ.

The chain employs TRBV5-4 and TRBJ2-1, with TRBD2 matching 7 bases. This CDR3 has 16 residues. V lost 6 bases to trimming and J lost 3 bases; unmatched junction nucleotides: 12. The germline V gene encodes CDR1 SGHNT and CDR2 YYREEE (reference sequence). The CDR3 reads CASKSSGFSLYNEQFF. CDR3 bases: TGTGCCAGCAAGTCTAGCGGATTCTCCCTCTACAATGAGCAGTTCTTC.

The gene calls are TRBV5-6 and TRBJ1-5; D is undetermined. Germline CDR1 reads SGHDT; CDR2 reads YYEEEE. The CDR3 loop spans 13 amino acids. The V end was cut by 4 bases, the J end by 6 bases, with 11 bases between. The CDR3 DNA is TGTGCCAGCAGCGACCCCGGAGGTCAGCCCCAGCATTTT. It translates to CASSDPGGQPQHF.

The V gene is TRBV7-2, the J gene TRBJ2-2; TRBD1 matches 7 bases. V was clipped by 1 base and J by 3 bases; unmatched bases: 11. Germline V gene lookup returns CDR1 SGHTA and CDR2 FQGNSA. This CDR3 comprises 18 residues. This CDR3 is CASSLVATGRWDTGELFF. CDR3 in DNA: TGTGCCAGCAGCTTAGTCGCGACAGGGAGATGGGACACCGGGGAGCTGTTTTTT.

The chain uses TRBV10-3 and TRBJ1-3; no firm D call. The germline V gene has CDR1 ENHRY and CDR2 SYGVKD. V gave up 2 bases and J gave up 1 base, with 12 bases separating them. CDR3 length: 16 residues. CDR3: CAISEGGQHSGNTIYF. The DNA for the CDR3 is TGTGCCATCAGTGAGGGTGGTCAACATTCTGGAAACACCATATATTTT.

This chain connects TRBV5-1 to TRBJ2-2, with D tentatively TRBD1 (6 bases). The CDR3 extends over 16 amino acids. Between the trimmed V and J ends, which lost 4 bases and 3 bases, there was a span of 16 bases. Germline lookup yields CDR1 SGHRS and CDR2 YFSETQ. CDR3 DNA sequence: TGCGCCAGCAGCCTAAAACAGGGATGGGACACCGGGGAGCTGTTTTTT. Its translation: CASSLKQGWDTGELFF.

CDR3 region: CASSLSTGKKSPLHF. CDR3 in DNA: TGTGCCAGCAGTTTGTCTACAGGCAAGAAATCACCCCTCCACTTT. The J gene is TRBJ1-6, the V gene TRBV28; D may be TRBD1 (5 bases). Trimming removed 3 bases from V and 10 bases from J, with 16 bases in between. This CDR3 has 15 amino acids. CDR1 is MDHEN and CDR2 is SYDVKM in the germline V gene.

The CDR3 loop reads CASARGQGAHEQYF. The CDR3, as DNA: TGCGCCAGCGCGCGCGGACAGGGGGCCCACGAGCAGTACTTC. The chain uses TRBV5-1 and TRBJ2-7, with TRBD1 identical over 11 bases. J was trimmed by 5 bases and V by 7 bases; bases with no gene match: 8. CDR1 is SGHRS and CDR2 is YFSETQ in the germline V gene. This CDR3 has 14 residues.

The rearrangement joins TRBV7-8 to TRBJ2-1; maybe TRBD2 (5 bases). CDR3 length equals 13 residues. V dropped 2 bases and J dropped 4 bases, with 6 bases sitting between them. CDR1 is SGHVS and CDR2 is FQNEAQ in the germline V gene. The DNA for the CDR3 is TGTGCCAGCAGCTTATCGGGGTACAATGAGCAGTTCTTC. It is translated as CASSLSGYNEQFF.

V usage is TRBV24-1 and J usage is TRBJ2-5; tentative D call: TRBD2 (7 bases). CDR1 KGHDR and CDR2 SFDVKD come from the germline V gene. This CDR3 comprises 15 residues. Trimming removed 5 bases at V and 5 bases at J, with 17 bases between. The CDR3 DNA is TGTGCCACCAGTGTGGATTCGGGGGGCCGGGAGACCCAGTACTTC. As protein: CATSVDSGGRETQYF.

The chain employs TRBV10-3 and TRBJ1-5; 7 bases agree with TRBD1. Per germline, CDR1 ENHRY and CDR2 SYGVKD. The ends lost 3 bases at V and 7 bases at J; junction bases unmatched: 12. The CDR3 extends over 16 amino acids. The CDR3: CAISERTTGFGQPQHF. As DNA, the CDR3 is TGTGCCATCAGTGAACGAACGACAGGGTTCGGGCAGCCCCAGCATTTT.